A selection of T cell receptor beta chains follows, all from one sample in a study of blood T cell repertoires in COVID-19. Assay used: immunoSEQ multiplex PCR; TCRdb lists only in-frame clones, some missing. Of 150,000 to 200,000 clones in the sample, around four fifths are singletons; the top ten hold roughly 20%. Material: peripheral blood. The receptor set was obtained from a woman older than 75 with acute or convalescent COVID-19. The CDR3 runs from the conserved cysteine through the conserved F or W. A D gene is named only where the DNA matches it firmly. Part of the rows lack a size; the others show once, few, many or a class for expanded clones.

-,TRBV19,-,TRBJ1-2,CASSIQETNYGYTF,TGTGCCAGTAGTATTCAGGAAACTAACTATGGCTACACCTTC
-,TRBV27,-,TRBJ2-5,CASSFESRGQETQYF,TGTGCCAGCAGTTTTGAGTCGCGAGGCCAAGAGACCCAGTACTTC
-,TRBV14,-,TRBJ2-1,CASSPPAWRSNEQFF,TGTGCCAGCAGCCCTCCCGCGTGGAGGTCCAATGAGCAGTTCTTC
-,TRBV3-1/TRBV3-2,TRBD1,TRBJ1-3,CASSPQGAYGNTIYF,TGTGCCAGCAGTCCCCAGGGGGCGTATGGAAACACCATATATTTT
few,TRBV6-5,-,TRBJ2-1,CASRVGSYSYNEQFF,TGTGCCAGCCGGGTGGGGAGTTACTCCTACAATGAGCAGTTCTTC
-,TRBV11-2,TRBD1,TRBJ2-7,CASSQSGTGGAEQYF,TGTGCCAGCAGCCAGTCCGGGACAGGGGGAGCCGAGCAGTACTTC
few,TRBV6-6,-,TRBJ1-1,CASSHRDTLRGNTEAFF,TGTGCCAGCAGTCACCGGGACACTTTGCGAGGGAACACTGAAGCTTTCTTT
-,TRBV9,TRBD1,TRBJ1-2,CASSSGTAVYGYTF,TGTGCCAGCAGCTCCGGGACAGCGGTCTATGGCTACACCTTC
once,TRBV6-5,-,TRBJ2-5,CASSFALASETQYF,TGTGCCAGCAGTTTCGCCCTAGCGTCGGAGACCCAGTACTTC
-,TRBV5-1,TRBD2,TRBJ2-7,CASSFRGDAYEQYF,TGCGCCAGCAGCTTCCGGGGGGATGCCTACGAGCAGTACTTC
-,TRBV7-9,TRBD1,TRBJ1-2,CASSPWDRGSNYGYTF,TGTGCCAGCAGCCCATGGGACAGGGGTTCCAACTATGGCTACACCTTC
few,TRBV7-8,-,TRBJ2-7,CASSPSYEQYF,TGTGCCAGCAGCCCTTCCTACGAGCAGTACTTC
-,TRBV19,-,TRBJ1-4,CASAQKTEKLFF,TGTGCCAGCGCCCAGAAAACTGAAAAACTGTTTTTT
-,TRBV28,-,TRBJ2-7,CASSSGAAGTYEQYF,TGTGCCAGCAGTTCCGGCGCGGCGGGAACCTACGAGCAGTACTTC
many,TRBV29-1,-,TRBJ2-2,CSVEKAGYRELFF,TGCAGCGTTGAGAAAGCAGGGTACCGGGAGCTGTTTTTT
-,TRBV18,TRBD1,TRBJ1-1,CASSPGTGGTEAFF,TGTGCCAGCTCACCAGGGACAGGGGGCACTGAAGCTTTCTTT
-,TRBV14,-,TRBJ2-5,CASSQVRAGGGTQYF,TGTGCCAGCAGCCAAGTCAGGGCTGGCGGTGGGACCCAGTACTTC
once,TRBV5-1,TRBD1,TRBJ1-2,CASSLGQGASDYGYTF,TGCGCCAGCAGCCTCGGACAGGGGGCGTCGGACTATGGCTACACCTTC
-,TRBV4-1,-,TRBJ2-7,CASSLQPSYEQYF,TGCGCCAGCAGCCTACAACCCTCCTACGAGCAGTACTTC
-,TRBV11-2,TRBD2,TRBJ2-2,CASSFGTSGSINTGELFF,TGTGCCAGCAGCTTTGGGACTAGCGGGAGTATTAACACCGGGGAGCTGTTTTTT
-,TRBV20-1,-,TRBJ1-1,CSARGATEAFF,TGCAGTGCGAGAGGGGCCACGGAAGCTTTCTTT
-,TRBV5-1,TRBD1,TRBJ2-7,CASQQGQGTYEQYF,TGCGCCAGCCAACAAGGACAGGGGACCTACGAGCAGTACTTC
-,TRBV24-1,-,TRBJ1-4,CATSGAGVPDEKLFF,TGTGCCACCAGTGGTGCCGGGGTTCCGGATGAAAAACTGTTTTTT
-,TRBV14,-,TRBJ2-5,CASSQSSASESKETQYF,TGTGCCAGCAGCCAAAGTTCGGCTAGCGAGTCGAAAGAGACCCAGTACTTC
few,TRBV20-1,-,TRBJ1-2,CSASAGAHYGYTF,TGCAGTGCTAGTGCAGGGGCTCACTATGGCTACACCTTC
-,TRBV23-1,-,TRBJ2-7,CASSQPVGGLSYEQYF,TGCGCCAGCAGTCAACCTGTGGGGGGTCTCTCCTACGAGCAGTACTTC
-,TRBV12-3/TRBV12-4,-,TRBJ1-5,CASSHPGIPAQHF,TGTGCCAGCAGCCATCCGGGAATCCCGGCCCAGCATTTT
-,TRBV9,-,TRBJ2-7,CASSVGSGSSYEQYF,TGTGCCAGCAGCGTAGGGAGTGGTAGCTCCTACGAGCAGTACTTC
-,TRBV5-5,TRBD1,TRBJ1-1,CASSQGQGAGNTEAFF,TGTGCCAGCAGCCAAGGACAGGGGGCAGGGAACACTGAAGCTTTCTTT
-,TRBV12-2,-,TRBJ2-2,CASRLKTGTNAGTGELFF,TGTGCAAGTCGCTTGAAGACCGGGACAAATGCTGGCACCGGGGAGCTGTTTTTT
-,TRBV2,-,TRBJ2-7,CASSEPQSYEQYF,TGTGCCAGCAGTGAGCCCCAGTCCTACGAGCAGTACTTC
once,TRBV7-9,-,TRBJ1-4,CASSFGRDNEKLFF,TGTGCCAGCAGCTTCGGCAGGGATAATGAAAAACTGTTTTTT
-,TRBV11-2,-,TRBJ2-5,CASSLQGSAQETQYF,TGTGCCAGCAGCTTACAGGGTTCGGCTCAAGAGACCCAGTACTTC
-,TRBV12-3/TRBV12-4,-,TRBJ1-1,CASSTGRLTEAFF,TGTGCCAGCAGCACAGGTCGGCTCACTGAAGCTTTCTTT
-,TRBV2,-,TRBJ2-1,CASSVIRDSYNEQFF,TGTGCCAGCAGTGTCATCCGGGACTCCTACAATGAGCAGTTCTTC
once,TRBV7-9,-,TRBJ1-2,CASSLDRIYGYTF,TGTGCCAGCAGCTTAGACAGAATCTATGGCTACACCTTC
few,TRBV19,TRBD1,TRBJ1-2,CASTKTGEDGYTF,TGTGCCAGTACAAAAACAGGGGAGGATGGCTACACCTTC
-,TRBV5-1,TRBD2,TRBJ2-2,CASSWPGTSGGHTGELFF,TGCGCCAGCAGCTGGCCAGGGACTAGCGGGGGACACACCGGGGAGCTGTTTTTT
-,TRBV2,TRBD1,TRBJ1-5,CASAGQANQPQHF,TGTGCCAGCGCGGGACAGGCCAATCAGCCCCAGCATTTT
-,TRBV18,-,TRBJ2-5,CASSPPSQETQYF,TGTGCCAGCTCACCACCTTCGCAAGAGACCCAGTACTTC
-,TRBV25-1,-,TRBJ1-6,CASSPTSNAGNSPLHF,TGTGCCAGCAGTCCTACCTCTAACGCAGGGAACTCACCCCTCCACTTT
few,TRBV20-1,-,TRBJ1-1,CSASLGGGGGGNTEAFF,TGCAGTGCTAGTTTGGGGGGCGGGGGCGGGGGGAACACTGAAGCTTTCTTT
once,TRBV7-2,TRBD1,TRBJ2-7,CASGGQYYEQYF,TGTGCCAGCGGGGGACAGTACTACGAGCAGTACTTC
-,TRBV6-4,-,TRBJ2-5,CASSEGPLETQYF,TGTGCCAGCAGTGAGGGCCCGCTGGAGACCCAGTACTTC
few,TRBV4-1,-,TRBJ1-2,CASSQAVADSLNYGYTF,TGCGCCAGCAGCCAAGCTGTCGCAGATTCCCTTAACTATGGCTACACCTTC
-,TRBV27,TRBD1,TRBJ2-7,CASSLVRTGLDEQYF,TGTGCCAGCAGTTTGGTAAGGACAGGGCTGGACGAGCAGTACTTC
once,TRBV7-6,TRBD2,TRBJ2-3,CASSFLAGGTDTQYF,TGTGCCAGCAGCTTTTTGGCGGGAGGCACAGATACGCAGTATTTT